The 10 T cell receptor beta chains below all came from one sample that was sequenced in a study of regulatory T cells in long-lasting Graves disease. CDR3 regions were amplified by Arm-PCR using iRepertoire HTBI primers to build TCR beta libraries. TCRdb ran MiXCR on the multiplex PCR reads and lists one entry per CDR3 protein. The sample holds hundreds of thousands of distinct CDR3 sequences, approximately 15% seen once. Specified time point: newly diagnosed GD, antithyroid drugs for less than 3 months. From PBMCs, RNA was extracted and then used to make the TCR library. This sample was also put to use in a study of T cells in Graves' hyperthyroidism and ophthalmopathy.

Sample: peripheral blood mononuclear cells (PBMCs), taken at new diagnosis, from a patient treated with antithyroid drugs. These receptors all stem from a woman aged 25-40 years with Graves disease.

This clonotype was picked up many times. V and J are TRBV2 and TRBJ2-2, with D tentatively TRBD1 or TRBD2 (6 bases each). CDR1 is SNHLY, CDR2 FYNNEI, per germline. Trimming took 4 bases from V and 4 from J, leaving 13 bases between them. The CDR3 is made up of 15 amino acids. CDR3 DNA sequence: TGTGCCAGCAGTGTGAAGGGGGGAGGCACCGGGGAGCTGTTTTTT. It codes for CASSVKGGGTGELFF.

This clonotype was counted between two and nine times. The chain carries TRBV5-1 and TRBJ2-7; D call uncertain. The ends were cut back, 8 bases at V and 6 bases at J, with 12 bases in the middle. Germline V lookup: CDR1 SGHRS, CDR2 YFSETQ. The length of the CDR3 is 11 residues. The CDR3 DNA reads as TGCGCCAGTAAAGGCCCTCTCGAGCAGTACTTC. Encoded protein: CASKGPLEQYF.

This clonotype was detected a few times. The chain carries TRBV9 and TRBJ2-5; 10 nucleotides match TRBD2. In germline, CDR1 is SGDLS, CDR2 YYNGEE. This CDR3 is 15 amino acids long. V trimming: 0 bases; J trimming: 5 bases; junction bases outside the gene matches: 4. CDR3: CASSVGQREGETQYF. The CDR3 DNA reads TGTGCCAGCAGCGTAGGTCAGCGGGAGGGGGAGACCCAGTACTTC. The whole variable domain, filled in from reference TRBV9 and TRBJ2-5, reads DSGVTQTPKHLITATGQRVTLRCSPRSGDLSVYWYQQSLDQGLQFLIQYYNGEERAKGNILERFSAQQFPDLHSELNLSSLELGDSALYFCASSVGQREGETQYFGPGTRLLVL.

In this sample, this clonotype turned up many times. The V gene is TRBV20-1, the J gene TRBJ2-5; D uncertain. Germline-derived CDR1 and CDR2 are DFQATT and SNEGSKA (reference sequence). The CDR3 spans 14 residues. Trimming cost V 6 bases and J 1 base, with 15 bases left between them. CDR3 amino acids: CSAPLDGFQETQYF. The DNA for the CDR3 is TGCAGTGCCCCTCTCGACGGGTTCCAAGAGACCCAGTACTTC.

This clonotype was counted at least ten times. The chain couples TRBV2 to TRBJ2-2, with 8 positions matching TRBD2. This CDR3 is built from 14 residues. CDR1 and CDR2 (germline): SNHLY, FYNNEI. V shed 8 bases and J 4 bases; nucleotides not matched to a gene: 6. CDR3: CASQRETGTGELFF. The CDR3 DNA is TGTGCCAGCCAGCGGGAGACGGGCACCGGGGAGCTGTTTTTT.

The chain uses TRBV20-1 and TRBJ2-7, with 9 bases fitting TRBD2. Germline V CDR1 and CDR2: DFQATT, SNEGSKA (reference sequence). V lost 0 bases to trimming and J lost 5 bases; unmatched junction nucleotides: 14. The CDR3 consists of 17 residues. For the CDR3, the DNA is TGCAGTGCTAGAGATCTGACTAGCGGACCCCCAGTGGACGAGCAGTACTTC. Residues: CSARDLTSGPPVDEQYF.

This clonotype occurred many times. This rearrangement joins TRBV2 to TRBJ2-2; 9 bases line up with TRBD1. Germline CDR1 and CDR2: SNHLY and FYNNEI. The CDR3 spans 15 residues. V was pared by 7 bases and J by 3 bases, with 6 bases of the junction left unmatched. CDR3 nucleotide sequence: TGTGCCAGCAAAAAACAGGGGGCAGACACCGGGGAGCTGTTTTTT. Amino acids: CASKKQGADTGELFF. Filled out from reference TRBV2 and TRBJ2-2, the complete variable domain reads EPEVTQTPSHQVTQMGQEVILRCVPISNHLYFYWYRQILGQKVEFLVSFYNNEISEKSEIFDDQFSVERPDGSNFTLKIRSTKLEDSAMYFCASKKQGADTGELFFGEGSRLTVL.

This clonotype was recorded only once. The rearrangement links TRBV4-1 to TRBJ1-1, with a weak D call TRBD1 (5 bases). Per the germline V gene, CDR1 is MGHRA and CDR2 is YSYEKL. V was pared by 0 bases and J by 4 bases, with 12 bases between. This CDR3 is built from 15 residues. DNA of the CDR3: TGCGCCAGCAGCCAAGAGGGACCACGTGGCACTGAAGCTTTCTTT. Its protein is CASSQEGPRGTEAFF.

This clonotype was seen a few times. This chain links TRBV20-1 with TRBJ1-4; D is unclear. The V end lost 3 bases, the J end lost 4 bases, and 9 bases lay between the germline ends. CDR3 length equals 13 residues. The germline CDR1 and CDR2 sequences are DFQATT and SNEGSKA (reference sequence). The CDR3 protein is CSASFTVNEKLFF. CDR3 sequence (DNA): TGCAGTGCTAGTTTCACCGTTAATGAAAAACTGTTTTTT.

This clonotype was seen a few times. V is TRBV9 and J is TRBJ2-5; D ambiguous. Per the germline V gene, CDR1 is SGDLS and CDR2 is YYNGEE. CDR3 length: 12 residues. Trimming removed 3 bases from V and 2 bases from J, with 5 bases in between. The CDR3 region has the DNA TGTGCCAGCAGCGGCCCACAAGAGACCCAGTACTTC. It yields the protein CASSGPQETQYF.